These T cell receptor beta chains were read from a single sample in a study of blood T cell repertoires in COVID-19. Sequencing was performed with immunoSEQ multiplex PCR; in TCRdb, only in-frame clones are kept and a portion is missing. Here the sample spans 150,000 or so clones, about 77% being singletons. Sample: peripheral blood. All receptors come from a woman between 45 and 65 years old with active or convalescent COVID-19. The CDR3 runs from the conserved cysteine through the conserved F or W. The order of the fields is J gene, CDR3 length, V gene, clone size, D gene, CDR3 protein, CDR3 DNA. The D gene is left open where the match is weak. The size entry is marked missing in some rows and otherwise reads once, few, many or a size class.

TRBJ2-7 13 TRBV2 - - CACGGGYSYEQYF TGTGCCTGTGGGGGGGGCTACTCCTACGAGCAGTACTTC
TRBJ2-3 15 TRBV7-9 - - CASSLHGGAEDTQYF TGTGCCAGCAGCTTACATGGGGGCGCCGAAGATACGCAGTATTTT
TRBJ2-7 14 TRBV5-1 - TRBD2 CASSLNSGSYEQYF TGCGCCAGCAGCTTGAATAGCGGGTCCTACGAGCAGTACTTC
TRBJ1-1 14 TRBV4-1 - - CASSPTGASNEAFF TGCGCCAGCAGCCCGACAGGAGCCTCAAATGAAGCTTTCTTT
TRBJ1-6 18 TRBV7-8 few - CASRPGPGATLGNSPLHF TGTGCCAGCAGGCCGGGGCCAGGGGCGACCCTGGGTAATTCACCCCTCCACTTT
TRBJ2-4 16 TRBV27 - TRBD2 CASSPGVGRENIIQYF TGTGCCAGCAGCCCTGGGGTCGGGCGGGAGAATATCATTCAGTACTTC
TRBJ1-1 15 TRBV18 - TRBD1 CASSLGQGGNTEAFF TGTGCCAGCTCACTGGGACAGGGCGGGAACACTGAAGCTTTCTTT
TRBJ1-2 13 TRBV28 few - CASSFSGSYGYTF TGTGCCAGCAGTTTTTCAGGGTCGTATGGCTACACCTTC
TRBJ1-2 12 TRBV6-4 - TRBD1 CASTRQGHGYTF TGTGCCAGCACCAGACAGGGCCATGGCTACACCTTC
TRBJ1-1 15 TRBV6-2/TRBV6-3 - TRBD1 CASSYSGTGGTEAFF TGTGCCAGCAGTTACTCCGGGACAGGGGGGACTGAAGCTTTCTTT
TRBJ1-3 18 TRBV9 - - CASSVRAGGMGSGNTIYF TGTGCCAGCAGCGTTCGTGCTGGGGGCATGGGCTCTGGAAACACCATATATTTT
TRBJ2-5 19 TRBV28 - TRBD1 CASRPLPGTGGLYQETQYF TGTGCCAGCAGACCTCTCCCAGGGACAGGGGGTTTATACCAAGAGACCCAGTACTTC
TRBJ1-2 15 TRBV3-1/TRBV3-2 - - CASSPGYRVNYGYTF TGTGCCAGCAGTCCCGGTTACAGGGTTAACTATGGCTACACCTTC